These T cell receptor beta chains were read from a single sample in a study of blood T cell repertoires in COVID-19. TCRdb keeps only in-frame clones here, not all; method: immunoSEQ multiplex PCR. Here the sample spans fewer than 350,000 clones, 88% being singletons. The sequencing sample was made of PBMCs or T cells enriched from blood (not recorded which). Receptor source: a woman younger than 45 who had recovered from COVID-19. Both conserved end residues are part of each CDR3. A D gene is named only where the DNA matches it firmly. Clone size is not always given. Where it is, it says once, few, many or a class for expanded clones.

>TRBV7-8|TRBJ2-1|TRBD2|.
TGTGCCAGCAGCCTGGCGACTAGCCCAGGATGGGAGCAGTTCTTC
CASSLATSPGWEQFF
>TRBV5-1|TRBJ2-5|TRBD1|.
TGCGCCAGCAGCCGGGACAGGGGGCGCAATAAGACCCAGTACTTC
CASSRDRGRNKTQYF
>TRBV3-1/TRBV3-2|TRBJ2-7|TRBD1|.
TGTGCCAGCAGCTCCATTGGGGGGACAGGGTACGAGCAGTACTTC
CASSSIGGTGYEQYF
>TRBV27|TRBJ2-7|TRBD1|.
TGTGCCAGCAGTTCCCTATTGGACAGGGGGCCCTACGAGCAGTACTTC
CASSSLLDRGPYEQYF
>TRBV11-2|TRBJ1-4|.|once
TGTGCCAGCAGCTTAGACAGGGGAGTAGCAACTAATGAAAAACTGTTTTTT
CASSLDRGVATNEKLFF
>TRBV30|TRBJ1-2|.|.
TGTGCCTGGAGGGTCTCCCGAGGCCCCTATGGCTACACCTTC
CAWRVSRGPYGYTF
>TRBV12-5|TRBJ2-2|TRBD2|.
TGTGCTAGTGGTTTGGCGACACTAGCGGGAGGGACCGGGGAGCTGTTTTTT
CASGLATLAGGTGELFF
>TRBV2|TRBJ1-4|TRBD1|few
TGTGCCACCACTCGGGACAGCGATGAAAAACTGTTTTTT
CATTRDSDEKLFF
>TRBV21-1|TRBJ2-1|.|.
TGTGCCAGCAGACCAACATCGAGCGGGAGCTCCTACAATGAGCAGTTCTTC
CASRPTSSGSSYNEQFF
>TRBV30|TRBJ2-3|TRBD2|.
TGTGCCTGGAGCCCGGGACTAGGGGCCACAGATACGCAGTATTTT
CAWSPGLGATDTQYF
>TRBV7-8|TRBJ2-1|TRBD1|.
TGTGCCAGCAGCTTTCGGGACAGTTCTTCAAATGAGCAGTTCTTC
CASSFRDSSSNEQFF
>TRBV6-5|TRBJ2-1|.|.
TGTGCCAGCAGTCCACAGCTTTACAATGAGCAGTTCTTC
CASSPQLYNEQFF
>TRBV28|TRBJ1-2|TRBD1|few
TGTGCCGTTCTGACAGGGGTTGGCTACACCTTC
CAVLTGVGYTF
>TRBV3-1/TRBV3-2|TRBJ1-1|TRBD1|.
TGTGCCAGCAGCCAAGACAGGGGGCTCACTGAAGCTTTCTTT
CASSQDRGLTEAFF
>TRBV11-3|TRBJ2-5|.|.
TGTGCCAGCAGCTTTTTCAGGCAAGAGACCCAGTACTTC
CASSFFRQETQYF
>TRBV10-2|TRBJ1-2|.|.
TGCGCCAGCAGTGATCAGGGGACCGAGCTCCTCTATGGCTACACCTTC
CASSDQGTELLYGYTF